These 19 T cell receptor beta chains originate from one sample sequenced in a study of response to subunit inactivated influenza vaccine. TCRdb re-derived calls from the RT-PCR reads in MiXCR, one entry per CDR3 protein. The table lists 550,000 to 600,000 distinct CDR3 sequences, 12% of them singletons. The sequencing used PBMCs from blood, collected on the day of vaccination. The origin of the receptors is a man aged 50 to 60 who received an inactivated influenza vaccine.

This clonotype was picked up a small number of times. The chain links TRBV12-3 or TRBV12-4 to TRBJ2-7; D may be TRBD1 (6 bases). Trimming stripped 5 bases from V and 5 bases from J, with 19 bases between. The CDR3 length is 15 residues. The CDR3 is CASSVSRGRANEQYF. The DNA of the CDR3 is TGTGCCAGCAGTGTCTCCAGGGGAAGGGCCAACGAGCAGTACTTC.

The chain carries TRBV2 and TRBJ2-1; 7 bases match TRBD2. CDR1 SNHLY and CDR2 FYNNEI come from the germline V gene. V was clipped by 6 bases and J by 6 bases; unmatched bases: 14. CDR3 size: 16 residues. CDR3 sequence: CASSGFGGRIGNEQFF. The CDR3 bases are TGTGCCAGCAGCGGCTTTGGCGGGAGAATAGGCAATGAGCAGTTCTTC.

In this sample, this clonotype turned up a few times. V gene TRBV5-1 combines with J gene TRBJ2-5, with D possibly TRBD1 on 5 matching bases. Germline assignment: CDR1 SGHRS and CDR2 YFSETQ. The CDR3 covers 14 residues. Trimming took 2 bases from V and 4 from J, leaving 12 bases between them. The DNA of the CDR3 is TGCGCCAGCAGCTTTGGCAGGGAAGGAGAGACCCAGTACTTC. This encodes CASSFGREGETQYF.

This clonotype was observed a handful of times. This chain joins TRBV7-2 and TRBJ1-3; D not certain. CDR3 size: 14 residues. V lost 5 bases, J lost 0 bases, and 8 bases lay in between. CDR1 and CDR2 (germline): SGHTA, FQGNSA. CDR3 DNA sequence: TGTGCCAGCAGCCAAGACTTCTCTGGAAACACCATATATTTT. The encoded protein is CASSQDFSGNTIYF.

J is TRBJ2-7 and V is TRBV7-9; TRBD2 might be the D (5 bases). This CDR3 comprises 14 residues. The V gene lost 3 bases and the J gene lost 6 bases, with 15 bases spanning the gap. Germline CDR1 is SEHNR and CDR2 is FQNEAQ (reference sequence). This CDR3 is CASSLGEHAIEQYF. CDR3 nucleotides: TGTGCCAGCAGCTTGGGAGAACACGCTATCGAGCAGTACTTC.

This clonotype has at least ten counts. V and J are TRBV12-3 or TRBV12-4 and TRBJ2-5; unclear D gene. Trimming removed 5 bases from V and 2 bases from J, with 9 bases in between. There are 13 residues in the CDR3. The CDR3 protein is CASSEEGQETQYF. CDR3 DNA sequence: TGTGCCAGCAGTGAGGAAGGGCAAGAGACCCAGTACTTC.

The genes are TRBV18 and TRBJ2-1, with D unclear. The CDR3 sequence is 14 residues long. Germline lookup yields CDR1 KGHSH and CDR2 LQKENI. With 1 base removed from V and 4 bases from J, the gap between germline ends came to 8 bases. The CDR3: CASSPLHGYNEQFF. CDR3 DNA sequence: TGTGCCAGCTCACCACTCCACGGTTACAATGAGCAGTTCTTC.

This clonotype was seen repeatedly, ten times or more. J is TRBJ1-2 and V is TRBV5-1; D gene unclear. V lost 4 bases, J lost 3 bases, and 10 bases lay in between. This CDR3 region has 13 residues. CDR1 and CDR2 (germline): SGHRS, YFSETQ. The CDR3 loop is CASSVDGYYGYTF. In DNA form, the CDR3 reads TGCGCCAGCAGCGTAGACGGATACTATGGCTACACCTTC.

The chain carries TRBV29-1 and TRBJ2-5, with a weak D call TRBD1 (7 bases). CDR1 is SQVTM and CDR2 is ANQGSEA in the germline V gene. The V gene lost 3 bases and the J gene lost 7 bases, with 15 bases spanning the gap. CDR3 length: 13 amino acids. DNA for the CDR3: TGCAGCGTTGAGGAGGGGGCCGGGGGGACCCAGTACTTC. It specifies CSVEEGAGGTQYF.

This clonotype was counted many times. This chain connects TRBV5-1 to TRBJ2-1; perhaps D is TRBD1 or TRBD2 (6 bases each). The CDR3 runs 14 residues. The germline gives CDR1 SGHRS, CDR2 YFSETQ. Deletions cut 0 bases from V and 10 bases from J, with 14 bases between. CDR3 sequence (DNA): TGCGCCAGCAGCTTGGCCAGTGGGGGGCCGGAGCAGTTCTTC. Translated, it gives CASSLASGGPEQFF.

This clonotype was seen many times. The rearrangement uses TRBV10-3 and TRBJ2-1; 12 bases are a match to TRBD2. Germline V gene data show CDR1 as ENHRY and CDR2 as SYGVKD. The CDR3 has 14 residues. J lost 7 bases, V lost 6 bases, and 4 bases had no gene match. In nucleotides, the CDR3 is TGTGCCATCAGGGCTAGCGGGGGGGGAAATGAGCAGTTCTTC. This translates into CAIRASGGGNEQFF.

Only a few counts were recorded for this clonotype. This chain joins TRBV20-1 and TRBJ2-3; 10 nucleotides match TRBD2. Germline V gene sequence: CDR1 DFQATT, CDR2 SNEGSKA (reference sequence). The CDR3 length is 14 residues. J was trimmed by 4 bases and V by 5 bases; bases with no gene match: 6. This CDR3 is CSAPLAGGPDTQYF. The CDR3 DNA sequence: TGCAGTGCTCCGTTAGCGGGAGGCCCAGATACGCAGTATTTT.

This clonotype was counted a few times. The CDR3 here is CASFHRDSSRYTF. For the CDR3, the DNA is TGTGCCTCATTCCACCGGGACAGTAGTCGCTACACCTTC. The chain recombines TRBV12-3 or TRBV12-4 with TRBJ1-2; 7 positions agree with TRBD1. The CDR3 loop spans 13 amino acids. J lost 9 bases, V lost 11 bases, and 15 bases had no gene match.

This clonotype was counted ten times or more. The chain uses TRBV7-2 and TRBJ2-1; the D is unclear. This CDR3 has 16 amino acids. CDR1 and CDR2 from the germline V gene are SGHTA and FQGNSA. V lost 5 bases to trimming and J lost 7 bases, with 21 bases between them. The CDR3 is CASSPHGGLLRNEQFF. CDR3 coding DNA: TGTGCCAGCAGCCCCCATGGCGGCCTACTGAGGAATGAGCAGTTCTTC.

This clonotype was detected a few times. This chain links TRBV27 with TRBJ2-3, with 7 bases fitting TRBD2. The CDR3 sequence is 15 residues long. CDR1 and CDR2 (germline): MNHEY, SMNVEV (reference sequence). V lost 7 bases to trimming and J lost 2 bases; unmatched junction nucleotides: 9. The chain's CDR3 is CASKRASGFTDTQYF. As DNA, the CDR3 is TGTGCCAGCAAGCGGGCTAGCGGTTTCACAGATACGCAGTATTTT.

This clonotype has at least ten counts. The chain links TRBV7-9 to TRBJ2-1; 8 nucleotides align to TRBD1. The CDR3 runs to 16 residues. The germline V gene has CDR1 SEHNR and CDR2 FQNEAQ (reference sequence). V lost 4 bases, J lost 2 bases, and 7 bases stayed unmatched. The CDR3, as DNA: TGTGCCAGCAGCTCTCAAGACAGGGGAACCTACAATGAGCAGTTCTTC. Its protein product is CASSSQDRGTYNEQFF. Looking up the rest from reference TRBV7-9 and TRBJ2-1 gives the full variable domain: DTGVSQNPRHKITKRGQNVTFRCDPISEHNRLYWYRQTLGQGPEFLTYFQNEAQLEKSRLLSDRFSAERPKGSFSTLEIQRTEQGDSAMYLCASSSQDRGTYNEQFFGPGTRLTVL.

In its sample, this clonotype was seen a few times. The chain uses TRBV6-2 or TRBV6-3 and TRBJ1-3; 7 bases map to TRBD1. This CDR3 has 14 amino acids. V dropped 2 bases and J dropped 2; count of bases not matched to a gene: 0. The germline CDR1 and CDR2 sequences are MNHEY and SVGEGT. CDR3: CASSYGTAGNTIYF. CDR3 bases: TGTGCCAGCAGTTACGGGACAGCTGGAAACACCATATATTTT.

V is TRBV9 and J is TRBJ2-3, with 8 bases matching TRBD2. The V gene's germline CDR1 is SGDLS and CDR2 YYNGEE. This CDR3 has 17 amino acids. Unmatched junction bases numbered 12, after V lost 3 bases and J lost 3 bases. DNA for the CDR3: TGTGCCAGCAGCGCCTCTGGGGCGGGGGGCGGAACAGATACGCAGTATTTT. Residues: CASSASGAGGGTDTQYF.

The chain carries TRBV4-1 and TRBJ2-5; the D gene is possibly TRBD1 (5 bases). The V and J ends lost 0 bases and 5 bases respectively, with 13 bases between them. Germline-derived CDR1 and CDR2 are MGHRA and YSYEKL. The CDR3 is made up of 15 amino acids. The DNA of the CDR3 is TGCGCCAGCAGCCAAGATAACAGGCCCTCGGAGACCCAGTACTTC. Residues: CASSQDNRPSETQYF.